What follows are 18 T cell receptor beta chains derived from one specimen sequenced in a study of T cell repertoires in ileal Crohn's disease. Measured with immunoSEQ multiplex PCR; TCRdb has only the in-frame clones, and not every one. Of about 13,000 clones listed, around three quarters are singletons. The specimen sequenced was ileal tissue. Source of these receptors: an adult with Crohn's disease.

The CDR3 region is CASSIFGTNEKLFF. Written as DNA, the CDR3 is TGTGCCAGCAGTATTTTTGGTACTAATGAAAAACTGTTTTTT. The rearrangement joins TRBV27 to TRBJ1-4, with D unresolved. Per germline, CDR1 MNHEY and CDR2 SMNVEV (reference sequence). The V and J ends lost 5 bases and 2 bases respectively, with 9 bases between them. The CDR3 sequence is 14 residues long.

The chain recombines TRBV11-2 with TRBJ2-3; possible D gene TRBD2, 5 bases. The CDR3 spans 14 residues. The germline gives CDR1 SGHAT, CDR2 FQNNGV. V shed 3 bases and J shed 4 bases, with 11 bases lying between them. This CDR3 is CASSFQLGSDTQYF. CDR3 DNA: TGTGCCAGCAGCTTTCAACTAGGGTCAGATACGCAGTATTTT.

The rearrangement links TRBV6-6 to TRBJ1-3, with a tentative D call TRBD1 (6 bases). V was pared by 8 bases and J by 2 bases, with 10 bases between. The CDR3 runs to 13 residues. In germline, CDR1 is MNHNY, CDR2 SVGAGI (reference sequence). CDR3 coding DNA: TGTGCCAGCCCCCCAGGGGCTGGAAACACCATATATTTT. Its translation: CASPPGAGNTIYF.

The chain links TRBV6-1 to TRBJ1-5, with D perhaps matching TRBD1 (6 bases). CDR3 length equals 16 residues. V lost 3 bases to trimming and J lost 7 bases, with 19 bases between them. Germline V gene sequence: CDR1 MNHNS, CDR2 SASEGT. CDR3 amino acids: CASSDIPRRQGQPQHF. CDR3 in DNA: TGTGCCAGCAGTGATATCCCGAGACGGCAGGGGCAGCCCCAGCATTTT.

The CDR3 loop reads CASSDVTGGPGTQYF. The DNA for the CDR3 is TGTGCCAGCAGCGACGTCACGGGGGGGCCAGGGACGCAGTATTTT. The rearrangement links TRBV9 to TRBJ2-3; the match to TRBD2 covers 8 bases. CDR3 length: 15 residues. Looked up from germline, CDR1 is SGDLS and CDR2 is YYNGEE. V gave up 3 bases and J gave up 9 bases; unmatched junction bases: 12. Drawing the rest from reference TRBV9 and TRBJ2-3, the complete variable domain is DSGVTQTPKHLITATGQRVTLRCSPRSGDLSVYWYQQSLDQGLQFLIQYYNGEERAKGNILERFSAQQFPDLHSELNLSSLELGDSALYFCASSDVTGGPGTQYFGPGTRLTVL.

The V call is TRBV27, the J call TRBJ2-4; 7 nucleotides align to TRBD2. Germline V CDR1 and CDR2: MNHEY, SMNVEV (reference sequence). After removal of 5 bases from V and 8 bases from J, the junction contained 12 bases not matched to a gene. This CDR3 has 15 amino acids. The CDR3 loop reads CASSPLGRGRDIQYF. The CDR3 bases are TGTGCCAGCAGTCCTCTTGGGAGGGGCCGGGACATTCAGTACTTC.

CDR3 residues: CASSFDRVSSPLHF. As DNA, the CDR3 is TGTGCCAGCAGCTTCGACAGGGTATCTTCACCCCTCCACTTT. J is TRBJ1-6 and V is TRBV5-4; the match to TRBD1 covers 7 bases. Germline V gene lookup returns CDR1 SGHNT and CDR2 YYREEE (reference sequence). This CDR3 has 14 amino acids. The V and J ends lost 2 bases and 9 bases, in that order; junction bases with no gene match: 5.

The chain uses TRBV30 and TRBJ2-3, with 11 bases matching TRBD1. The CDR3 contains 16 residues. V was pared by 5 bases and J by 3 bases, with 10 bases of the junction left unmatched. Germline V gives CDR1 GTSNPN, CDR2 SVGIG (reference sequence). The CDR3 nucleotides read TGTGCCTGGGGGGAGGGGACAGGGGGATGGACAGATACGCAGTATTTT. This translates into CAWGEGTGGWTDTQYF. Variable domain in full (rest from reference TRBV30 and TRBJ2-3): SQTIHQWPATLVQPVGSPLSLECTVEGTSNPNLYWYRQAAGRGLQLLFYSVGIGQISSEVPQNLSASRPQDRQFILSSKKLLLSDSGFYLCAWGEGTGGWTDTQYFGPGTRLTVL.

In its sample, this clone ranks as medium-sized. The CDR3 spells CASSVVGGVQETQYF. The CDR3 bases are TGTGCCAGCAGCGTAGTAGGAGGGGTCCAAGAGACCCAGTACTTC. This chain links TRBV9 with TRBJ2-5, with TRBD2 as a possible D gene (6 bases). CDR1 and CDR2 (germline): SGDLS, YYNGEE. The CDR3 is made up of 15 amino acids. Trimming left V 0 bases short and J 1 base short, with 10 bases between.

This clone was detected only once. The chain recombines TRBV28 with TRBJ1-1; tentative D call: TRBD1 (5 bases). Germline V gives CDR1 MDHEN, CDR2 SYDVKM. The CDR3 is made up of 13 amino acids. V shed 6 bases and J shed 1 base, with 9 bases lying between them. The DNA for the CDR3 is TGTGCCAGCAGAACCAGGGAGAACACTGAAGCTTTCTTT. Translated: CASRTRENTEAFF.

This chain links TRBV6-1 with TRBJ1-4; D remains ambiguous. Germline loops: CDR1 MNHNS, CDR2 SASEGT. The CDR3 runs to 14 residues. Trimming removed 8 bases at V and 4 bases at J, with 14 bases between. This CDR3 is CASLDSGINEKLFF. DNA for the CDR3: TGTGCCAGCCTCGACTCGGGGATTAATGAAAAACTGTTTTTT.

J is TRBJ2-3 and V is TRBV30; no definite D call. The V and J ends lost 4 bases and 4 bases respectively, with 6 bases between them. Per the germline V gene, CDR1 is GTSNPN and CDR2 is SVGIG (reference sequence). The CDR3 covers 11 residues. DNA for the CDR3: TGTGCCTGGAAAGTAGCAGATACGCAGTATTTT. This translates into CAWKVADTQYF.

The chain links TRBV6-4 to TRBJ2-2, with 9 bases matching TRBD1. Germline V gives CDR1 MRHNA, CDR2 SNTAGT. The CDR3 consists of 15 residues. After removal of 7 bases from V and 5 bases from J, the junction contained 8 bases not matched to a gene. CDR3 sequence (DNA): TGTGCCAGCACCTTGACAGGGGGGAGTACCGGGGAGCTGTTTTTT. This gives the protein CASTLTGGSTGELFF.

This clone qualifies as medium-sized. The V gene is TRBV7-8, the J gene TRBJ1-2, with D perhaps matching TRBD1 (6 bases). Germline V gene data show CDR1 as SGHVS and CDR2 as FQNEAQ. Trimming cost V 5 bases and J 2 bases, with 9 bases left between them. The length of the CDR3 is 13 residues. The CDR3 nucleotides read TGTGCCAGCAGCAAAGACAGGAACTATGGCTACACCTTC. It yields the protein CASSKDRNYGYTF.

This clone was seen a handful of times. V is TRBV6-1 and J is TRBJ1-2; 12 bases are a match to TRBD1. The CDR3 runs 17 residues. V was pared by 0 bases and J by 8 bases, with 10 bases of the junction left unmatched. The germline CDR1 and CDR2 sequences are MNHNS and SASEGT. The DNA of the CDR3 is TGTGCCAGCAGTGAAGCGCTTCGGAGGGACAGGGGGCGAGGCTACACCTTC. Translated, it gives CASSEALRRDRGRGYTF.

The chain couples TRBV9 to TRBJ1-6; no definite D call. Per germline, CDR1 SGDLS and CDR2 YYNGEE. The CDR3 has 13 amino acids. Trimming removed 2 bases from V and 5 bases from J, with 5 bases in between. CDR3 in amino acids: CASSVKDNSPLHF. For the CDR3, the DNA is TGTGCCAGCAGCGTTAAGGATAATTCACCCCTCCACTTT.

This sequence joins TRBV7-8 and TRBJ2-7; D might be TRBD1 or TRBD2, each matching 5 bases. CDR3 length: 13 amino acids. Germline assignment: CDR1 SGHVS and CDR2 FQNEAQ. V was cut by 2 bases and J by 4 bases, with 9 bases left in between. The CDR3 here is CASSLPGRYEQYF. The CDR3 coding sequence is TGTGCCAGCAGCTTACCAGGGAGATACGAGCAGTACTTC.

The chain carries TRBV28 and TRBJ1-5, with D possibly TRBD1 on 5 matching bases. V lost 10 bases and J lost 7, with 17 bases in between. CDR3 length: 13 residues. Germline loops: CDR1 MDHEN, CDR2 SYDVKM. The CDR3 DNA follows: TGTGCCACATTATCCTTCCCAGGGCAGCCCCAGCATTTT. Its translation: CATLSFPGQPQHF.